These 8 T cell receptor beta chains originate from one sample sequenced in a study of cytomegalovirus exposure and HLA in healthy donors. The PCR used 60 Vbeta and 13 Jbeta primers. Profiled with immunoSEQ multiplex PCR; TCRdb holds only in-frame clones, not every one. This table has about 110,000 clones, about 13% appearing once. The specimen was PBMCs. Receptors originate from a man aged 35-49 years in good health and CMV-seropositive.

This clone was seen more than once but under ten times. The V gene is TRBV5-1, the J gene TRBJ1-1, with a tentative D call TRBD1 (5 bases). The V end was cut by 2 bases, the J end by 7 bases, with 24 bases between. The CDR3 consists of 17 residues. Germline lookup yields CDR1 SGHRS and CDR2 YFSETQ. The CDR3 DNA sequence: TGCGCCAGCAGCTTAGGGCAAAGTGTATGGACACTTAATGAAGCTTTCTTT. Its protein is CASSLGQSVWTLNEAFF. The full variable domain, in which reference TRBV5-1 and TRBJ1-1 provide the parts outside the CDR3, is KAGVTQTPRYLIKTRGQQVTLSCSPISGHRSVSWYQQTPGQGLQFLFEYFSETQRNKGNFPGRFSGRQFSNSRSEMNVSTLELGDSALYLCASSLGQSVWTLNEAFFGQGTRLTVV.

In this sample, this clone turned up a few times. The chain employs TRBV27 and TRBJ2-1; D may be TRBD2 (6 bases). CDR3 length: 14 amino acids. Trimming cost V 5 bases and J 2 bases, with 10 bases left between them. Per germline, CDR1 MNHEY and CDR2 SMNVEV (reference sequence). As DNA, the CDR3 is TGTGCCAGCAGTCCGGGACTCACCTACAATGAGCAGTTCTTC. This encodes CASSPGLTYNEQFF.

This clone has a handful of counts. V is TRBV5-1 and J is TRBJ1-3; 8 bases line up with TRBD1. The CDR3 loop spans 19 amino acids. The trim removed 4 bases at V and 3 bases at J, leaving 18 bases unmatched. Per germline, CDR1 SGHRS and CDR2 YFSETQ. As DNA, the CDR3 is TGCGCCAGCAGCGAGGAGGGGGACAGGACGCCGTTAGGTGGAAACACCATATATTTT. As protein: CASSEEGDRTPLGGNTIYF.

This clone was seen only a few times. The gene calls are TRBV25-1 and TRBJ2-5; 11 bases match TRBD2. This CDR3 is 16 amino acids long. With V trimmed by 3 bases and J by 2 bases, 5 bases remained unmatched. Germline values: CDR1 MGHDK, CDR2 SYGVNS. CDR3 coding DNA: TGTGCCAGCAGTGATTTGACTAGCGGGGTACAAGAGACCCAGTACTTC. This codes for CASSDLTSGVQETQYF.

This clone was counted between two and nine times. This chain connects TRBV5-4 to TRBJ2-7, with 7 bases lining up with TRBD1. Germline CDR1 is SGHNT and CDR2 is YYREEE (reference sequence). Trimming removed 5 bases from V and 2 bases from J; junction bases left unmatched: 7. This CDR3 spans 14 amino acids. The chain's CDR3 is CASSATGITYEQYF. DNA for the CDR3: TGTGCCAGCAGTGCGACAGGGATAACCTACGAGCAGTACTTC.

This clone was detected only a few times. This rearrangement joins TRBV5-1 to TRBJ2-3; 7 positions match TRBD1. The CDR3 has 17 amino acids. CDR1 is SGHRS, CDR2 YFSETQ, per germline. V was clipped by 3 bases and J by 0 bases; unmatched bases: 10. CDR3 bases: TGCGCCAGCAGCTCTGGACAGGTTACGACTAGCACAGATACGCAGTATTTT. This translates into CASSSGQVTTSTDTQYF.

This clone was observed a few times. The chain joins TRBV4-1 to TRBJ1-1; a possible D gene is TRBD1 (6 bases). This CDR3 comprises 15 residues. Germline V gives CDR1 MGHRA, CDR2 YSYEKL. With 1 base removed from V and 1 base from J, the gap between germline ends came to 10 bases. The DNA for the CDR3 is TGCGCCAGCAGCCAAGCCCCGGGACAGAACACTGAAGCTTTCTTT. Residues: CASSQAPGQNTEAFF.

There are a few counts of this clone. The chain is built from TRBV29-1 and TRBJ1-1; D unresolved. From germline, CDR1 is SQVTM and CDR2 ANQGSEA. The CDR3 runs to 13 residues. V dropped 2 bases and J dropped 4 bases, with 11 bases sitting between them. As DNA, the CDR3 is TGCAGCGTTGAACCGGGAGAAGGCACTGAAGCTTTCTTT. Protein: CSVEPGEGTEAFF.